Listed below are T cell receptor beta chains from one sample, sequenced in a study of control samples from healthy donors and cancer patients. Measured with immunoSEQ multiplex PCR; TCRdb has only the in-frame clones, and not every one. The sample lists 55,000 to 65,000 clones, approximately 89% occurring once. The material sequenced was PBMCs. The receptors were gathered from a woman aged 55 to 70 with lung cancer. Each CDR3 is given with its conserved first and last residue. D genes are given only for firm matches. Rows give clone size only sometimes, using once, few, many, or a class for an expanded clone.

clone size	V gene	D gene	J gene	CDR3 DNA	CDR3 protein
-	TRBV5-5	TRBD2	TRBJ2-5	TGTGCCAGCAGCATAGGACTAGCCCGAGAGACCCAGTACTTC	CASSIGLARETQYF
-	TRBV27	-	TRBJ1-4	TGTGCCAGCAGTTTAGTCGGGTCTAATGAAAAACTGTTTTTT	CASSLVGSNEKLFF
-	TRBV4-1	-	TRBJ2-1	TGCGCCAGCAGCCAAGGAACTCAGGACTATCATGAGCAGTTCTTC	CASSQGTQDYHEQFF
-	TRBV11-1	TRBD1	TRBJ2-2	TGTGCCAGCAGCCCAGGGACAGCTAACACCGGGGAGCTGTTTTTT	CASSPGTANTGELFF
-	TRBV6-5	TRBD1	TRBJ1-4	TGTGCCAGCAGTTACGGGGGACAGGGTCATGAAAAACTGTTTTTT	CASSYGGQGHEKLFF
-	TRBV12-3/TRBV12-4	-	TRBJ2-2	TGTGCCAGCGAAACAGGGATCGCCGGGGAGCTGTTTTTT	CASETGIAGELFF
-	TRBV5-4	-	TRBJ1-5	TGTGCCAGCAGCCTGAGGGGTTCTCAGCCCCAGCATTTT	CASSLRGSQPQHF
-	TRBV19	-	TRBJ1-2	TGTGCCAGTAGTCCCCTGGACAGTGTGGAGCGCTACACCTTC	CASSPLDSVERYTF
-	TRBV9	TRBD2	TRBJ2-3	TGTGCCAGCAGCACCCAGACTAGCGGGGGAAGCGATACGCAGTATTTT	CASSTQTSGGSDTQYF
-	TRBV5-6	-	TRBJ2-7	TGTGCCAGCAGCTTGGGACGGGGAAACTACGAGCAGTACTTC	CASSLGRGNYEQYF
-	TRBV3-1/TRBV3-2	-	TRBJ2-4	TGTGCCAGCAGCCAAGATGGTGCCCAAAACATTCAGTACTTC	CASSQDGAQNIQYF
-	TRBV6-5	-	TRBJ1-5	TGTGCCAGCAGCCCCCCTGATAGCAATCAGCCCCAGCATTTT	CASSPPDSNQPQHF
-	TRBV6-5	TRBD1	TRBJ2-2	TGTGCAGGTACAGGGGGCATCAACACCGGGGAGCTGTTTTTT	CAGTGGINTGELFF
-	TRBV6-5	TRBD1	TRBJ2-7	TGTGCCAGCAGTTACCGGACAGGGATTGGGTACGAGCAGTACTTC	CASSYRTGIGYEQYF
-	TRBV7-2	TRBD2	TRBJ2-7	TGTGCCAGCAGGCCGACTAGCTATCCGGAGGAGCAGTACTTC	CASRPTSYPEEQYF
-	TRBV9	TRBD1	TRBJ1-3	TGTGCCAGCAGCACACAGGACAGGGGGCTTCGAAACACCATATATTTT	CASSTQDRGLRNTIYF
-	TRBV3-1/TRBV3-2	-	TRBJ2-1	TGTGCCAGCAGCCAAGATCCGGGACTGCTCGGAGGGCAGTTCTTC	CASSQDPGLLGGQFF
-	TRBV2	TRBD2	TRBJ2-1	TGTGCCAGCAGTGGACTAGCGGGAGGGTTTGAGCAGTTCTTC	CASSGLAGGFEQFF
-	TRBV7-8	-	TRBJ1-1	TGTGCCAGCAGCTTAGCTGAGGCTAACACTGAAGCTTTCTTT	CASSLAEANTEAFF
-	TRBV19	TRBD1	TRBJ1-1	TGTGCCAGTGCGGACAGGTACGGCACTGAAGCTTTCTTT	CASADRYGTEAFF
-	TRBV30	-	TRBJ2-2	TGTGCCTGGAGTCCTAATACCGGGGAGCTGTTTTTT	CAWSPNTGELFF
-	TRBV6-5	-	TRBJ1-1	TGTGCCAGCAGTTTGGACCGATTCAGGACTGAAGCTTTCTTT	CASSLDRFRTEAFF
-	TRBV5-1	-	TRBJ2-3	TGCGCCAGCAGCTCGGGGGCGGCAGCAGATACGCAGTATTTT	CASSSGAAADTQYF
few	TRBV10-3	TRBD1	TRBJ2-7	TGTGCCATCAGTGTTATAGCACAGGGGACATCCTACGAGCAGTACTTC	CAISVIAQGTSYEQYF
-	TRBV18	TRBD1	TRBJ2-5	TGTGCCAGCTCACCACGGACAGGGGCAGAGACCCAGTACTTC	CASSPRTGAETQYF
-	TRBV7-9	-	TRBJ1-2	TGTGCCAGCAGCTTAGGGGGTAGCCCTTATGGGGGCTACACCTTC	CASSLGGSPYGGYTF
-	TRBV7-9	TRBD1	TRBJ2-7	TGTGCCAGCAGGCCCGGACAGGGGCCATACGAGCAGTACTTC	CASRPGQGPYEQYF
once	TRBV4-2	TRBD1	TRBJ2-7	TGTGCCAGCAGCCAAGAGGGGCAGGGGGCCTACGAGCAGTACTTC	CASSQEGQGAYEQYF
-	TRBV19	TRBD1	TRBJ1-6	TGTGCCAGTAGTCCACAGGGGGGAAAGACTAATTCACCCCTCCACTTT	CASSPQGGKTNSPLHF
-	TRBV12-3/TRBV12-4	TRBD1	TRBJ1-1	TGTGCCAGCAGTCCACAGGGGGAGGCTGAAGCTTTCTTT	CASSPQGEAEAFF
-	TRBV19	-	TRBJ1-5	TGTGCCAGTAGTATAGATCGGGACCAGCCCCAGCATTTT	CASSIDRDQPQHF
-	TRBV5-1	-	TRBJ2-1	TGCGCCAGCGAGGACCCGACCCTTTACAATGAGCAGTTCTTC	CASEDPTLYNEQFF
-	TRBV30	TRBD1	TRBJ1-5	TGTGCCTGGAAGCAAGGACAGGGTCATCAGCCCCAGCATTTT	CAWKQGQGHQPQHF
once	TRBV3-1/TRBV3-2	TRBD2	TRBJ2-1	TGTGCCAGCAGCCGGGCGGCAGCGGGGGGTCTCTACAATGAGCAGTTCTTC	CASSRAAAGGLYNEQFF
once	TRBV7-3	TRBD2	TRBJ2-1	TGTGCCAGCAGCTTCACCGGGACTACCAAGGAGGAACAGTTCTTC	CASSFTGTTKEEQFF
-	TRBV27	-	TRBJ1-6	TGTGCCAGCAGTTTTGACGGACCAAATTCACCCCTCCACTTT	CASSFDGPNSPLHF
-	TRBV7-9	-	TRBJ2-3	TGTGCCAGCAGCTTAATTCCAGATACGCAGTATTTT	CASSLIPDTQYF
-	TRBV28	TRBD1	TRBJ1-6	TGTGCCAGCAGTCCAATAACCCTAAGACAGGGGCTTGATTCACCCCTCCACTTT	CASSPITLRQGLDSPLHF
once	TRBV30	TRBD1	TRBJ1-6	TGTGCCTGGAGGGAGCCGGGACAGAGTTCACCCCTCCACTTT	CAWREPGQSSPLHF
-	TRBV6-6	TRBD1	TRBJ1-1	TGTGCCAGCAGGTTGACAGGGCGCACTGAAGCTTTCTTT	CASRLTGRTEAFF
-	TRBV9	TRBD1	TRBJ1-3	TGTGCCAGCAGCGCGAGGGGGGACAGCTTTGGAAACACCATATATTTT	CASSARGDSFGNTIYF
few	TRBV6-6	-	TRBJ2-7	TGTGCCAGCAGTCCCCCAGCGTACGAGCAGTACTTC	CASSPPAYEQYF
-	TRBV19	TRBD1	TRBJ2-5	TGTGCCAGTAGTAGAGGGGACAGCCAAGAGACCCAGTACTTC	CASSRGDSQETQYF
-	TRBV3-1/TRBV3-2	-	TRBJ1-1	TGTGCCAGCAGCCGTTATAACACTGAAGCTTTCTTT	CASSRYNTEAFF
-	TRBV7-2	-	TRBJ2-2	TGTGCCAGCAGCTTCCACTTGGGGGGGGAGCTGTTTTTT	CASSFHLGGELFF
-	TRBV18	-	TRBJ1-1	TGTGCCAGCTCACCACTCAGTCTGACCTCAGGGCTGAACACTGAAGCTTTCTTT	CASSPLSLTSGLNTEAFF
few	TRBV2	TRBD2	TRBJ2-2	TGTGCCAGCAGTGAGAGACTAGCGGGAACAGCCGGGGAGCTGTTTTTT	CASSERLAGTAGELFF
-	TRBV29-1	-	TRBJ1-5	TGCAGCGTTAGTAGAGGGAATGGCAATCAGCCCCAGCATTTT	CSVSRGNGNQPQHF
-	TRBV11-2	-	TRBJ2-7	TGTGCCAGCAGCCGTAAACATAACGAGCAGTACTTC	CASSRKHNEQYF
-	TRBV10-1	TRBD1	TRBJ1-1	TGCGCCAGCAGTAAACAGGGGGGAGTAGCTTTCTTT	CASSKQGGVAFF
-	TRBV10-3	-	TRBJ1-6	TGTGCCATCAGTGAGCACAGGGCTTTGAATTCACCCCTCCACTTT	CAISEHRALNSPLHF
-	TRBV3-1/TRBV3-2	TRBD2	TRBJ2-7	TGTGCCAGCAGCCAAGCTACGACTAGCGGCTACGAGCAGTACTTC	CASSQATTSGYEQYF
-	TRBV13	TRBD2	TRBJ2-1	TGTGCCAGCAGCCCGAGCGGGGGGATATACAATGAGCAGTTCTTC	CASSPSGGIYNEQFF